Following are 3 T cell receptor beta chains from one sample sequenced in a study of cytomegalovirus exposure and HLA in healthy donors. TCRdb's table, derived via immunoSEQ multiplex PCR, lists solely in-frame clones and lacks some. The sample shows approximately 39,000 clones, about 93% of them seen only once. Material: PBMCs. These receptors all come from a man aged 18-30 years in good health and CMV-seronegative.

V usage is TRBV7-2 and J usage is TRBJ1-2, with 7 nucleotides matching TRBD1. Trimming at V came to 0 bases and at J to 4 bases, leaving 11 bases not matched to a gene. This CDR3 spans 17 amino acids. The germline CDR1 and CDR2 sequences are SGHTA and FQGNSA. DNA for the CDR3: TGTGCCAGCAGCTTAGCCACGGCTAAAGGGGGCGCCTATGGCTACACCTTC. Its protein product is CASSLATAKGGAYGYTF.

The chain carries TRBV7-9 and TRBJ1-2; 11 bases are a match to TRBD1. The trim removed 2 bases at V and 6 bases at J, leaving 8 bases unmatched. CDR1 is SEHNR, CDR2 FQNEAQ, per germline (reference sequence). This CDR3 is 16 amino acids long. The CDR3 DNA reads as TGTGCCAGCAGCTTAACCGGACAGGGGGCGCAGCATGGCTACACCTTC. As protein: CASSLTGQGAQHGYTF.

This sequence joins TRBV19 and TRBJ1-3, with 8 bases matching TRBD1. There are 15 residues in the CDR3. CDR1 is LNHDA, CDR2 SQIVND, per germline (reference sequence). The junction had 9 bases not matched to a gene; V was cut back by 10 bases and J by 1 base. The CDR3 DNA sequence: TGTGCCACACAGACAGGGGCCAATTCTGGAAACACCATATATTTT. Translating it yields CATQTGANSGNTIYF.